This is a list of T cell receptor beta chains from one sample in a study of vaccination effects on CD4 cells after COVID-19. Data came from immunoSEQ multiplex PCR; TCRdb stores just in-frame clones and leaves some out. The sample lists around 24,000 clones, less than 80% seen once, with more than 3% in the top ten. The antigens of these receptors remain unknown. This specimen was CD4+ T cells from PBMCs cultured with SARS-CoV-2 spike peptides, taken before COVID-19 vaccination. Receptors originate from a human donor who received a COVID-19 vaccine. Each CDR3 is given with its conserved first and last residue. D genes are given only for firm matches. Some rows have no size entry. The others give once, few or many, or a class for an expanded clone.

>-|TRBJ2-3|-|TRBV4-1
CASGSRISTDTQYF
TGCGCCAGCGGATCTAGAATCAGCACAGATACGCAGTATTTT
>-|TRBJ2-3|-|TRBV2
CASRPGGGTDTQYF
TGTGCCAGCAGGCCCGGGGGTGGCACAGATACGCAGTATTTT
>-|TRBJ1-1|few|TRBV5-1
CASSGGGANTEAFF
TGCGCCAGCAGCGGGGGGGGCGCGAACACTGAAGCTTTCTTT
>-|TRBJ2-1|-|TRBV21-1
CASSKDGRGRELAGGLSSYNEQFF
TGTGCCAGCAGCAAAGATGGCAGGGGACGAGAGCTAGCGGGAGGATTAAGTTCCTACAATGAGCAGTTCTTC
>TRBD1|TRBJ1-1|once|TRBV29-1
CSVAGTGGGRVTEAFF
TGCAGCGTAGCCGGGACAGGGGGAGGTCGGGTCACTGAAGCTTTCTTT
>-|TRBJ1-5|few|TRBV18
CASSPLQPPQNQPQHF
TGTGCCAGCTCACCACTTCAGCCCCCTCAAAATCAGCCCCAGCATTTT
>-|TRBJ1-1|-|TRBV18
CASSPVGGTEAFF
TGTGCCAGCTCACCAGTCGGGGGCACTGAAGCTTTCTTT
>-|TRBJ1-4|once|TRBV6-5
CASSRTTTGEKLFF
TGTGCCAGCTCGAGGACCACCACTGGAGAAAAACTGTTTTTT
>-|TRBJ1-2|once|TRBV11-2
CASSLVVGANYGYTF
TGTGCCAGCAGCTTAGTGGTCGGAGCAAACTATGGCTACACCTTC
>-|TRBJ2-7|few|TRBV2
CASISRQGWDSYEQYF
TGTGCCAGCATCTCCCGACAAGGTTGGGACTCCTACGAGCAGTACTTC
>TRBD2|TRBJ2-7|-|TRBV14
CASSQNSGGEQYF
TGTGCCAGCAGCCAGAATAGCGGGGGCGAGCAGTACTTC
>-|TRBJ2-1|-|TRBV11-2
CASSLVNEQFF
TGTGCCAGCAGCTTAGTAAATGAGCAGTTCTTC
>-|TRBJ1-5|-|TRBV2
CASSDESNQPQHF
TGTGCCAGCAGTGATGAAAGCAATCAGCCCCAGCATTTT
>-|TRBJ1-2|-|TRBV27
CASSLSSHYGYTF
TGTGCCAGCAGTTTATCCAGCCACTATGGCTACACCTTC
>TRBD1|TRBJ2-1|-|TRBV11-3
CASSLGWGQESSYNEQFF
TGTGCCAGCAGCTTAGGGTGGGGACAGGAGAGCTCCTACAATGAGCAGTTCTTC
>TRBD2|TRBJ2-1|-|TRBV5-4
CASSLDGTRSHEQFF
TGTGCCAGCAGCTTGGATGGGACTAGATCCCATGAGCAGTTCTTC
>TRBD1|TRBJ2-3|-|TRBV5-6
CASSPRRTGGFTDTQYF
TGTGCCAGCAGCCCCCGTAGGACAGGGGGGTTCACAGATACGCAGTATTTT
>TRBD2|TRBJ2-5|few|TRBV4-1
CASSTISRPSLAGGPQETQYF
TGCGCCAGCAGTACCATATCCCGGCCCAGTCTAGCGGGGGGACCACAAGAGACCCAGTACTTC
>-|TRBJ1-1|-|TRBV11-3
CASSGSEGINTEAFF
TGTGCCAGCAGCGGAAGCGAGGGGATAAACACTGAAGCTTTCTTT
>-|TRBJ2-1|-|TRBV5-1
CASSLASINEQFF
TGCGCCAGCAGCTTGGCCTCTATCAATGAGCAGTTCTTC
>TRBD1|TRBJ2-7|-|TRBV30
CAWGQGLNEQYF
TGTGCCTGGGGACAGGGGCTGAACGAGCAGTACTTC
>-|TRBJ2-5|-|TRBV19
CASSIGVQETQYF
TGTGCCAGTAGTATAGGGGTTCAAGAGACCCAGTACTTC